This T cell receptor (beta chain) is drawn from a study of cytomegalovirus exposure and HLA in healthy donors. V lost 2 bases, J lost 5 bases, and 9 bases lay in between. The germline V gene encodes CDR1 MDHEN and CDR2 SYDVKM. The CDR3 has 13 residues. TCRdb's table, derived via immunoSEQ multiplex PCR, lists solely in-frame clones and lacks some. This table has about 68,000 clones, 91% appearing once. This sequence originates from a man younger than 35 in good health and CMV-seronegative. The gene calls are TRBV28 and TRBJ1-2; a possible D gene is TRBD1 (6 bases). What was sequenced was PBMCs. CDR3 sequence reads: CASSLEQGYGYTF. The CDR3 DNA sequence: TGTGCCAGCAGTTTAGAACAGGGTTATGGCTACACCTTC.